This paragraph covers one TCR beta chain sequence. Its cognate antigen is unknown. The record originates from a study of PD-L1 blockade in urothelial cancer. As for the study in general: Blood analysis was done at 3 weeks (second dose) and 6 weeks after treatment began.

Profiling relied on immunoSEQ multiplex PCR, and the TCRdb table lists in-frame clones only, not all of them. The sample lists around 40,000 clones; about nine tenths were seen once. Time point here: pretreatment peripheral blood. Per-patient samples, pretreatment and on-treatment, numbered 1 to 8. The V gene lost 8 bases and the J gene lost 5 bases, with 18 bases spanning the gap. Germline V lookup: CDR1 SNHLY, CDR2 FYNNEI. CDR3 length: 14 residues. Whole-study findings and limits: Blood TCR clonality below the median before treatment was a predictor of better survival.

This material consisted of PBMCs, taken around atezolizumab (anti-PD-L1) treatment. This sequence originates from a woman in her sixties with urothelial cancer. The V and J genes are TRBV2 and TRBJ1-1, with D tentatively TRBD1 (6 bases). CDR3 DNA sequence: TGTGCCAGCCATGATACAGGGTTGGGGACTGAAGCTTTCTTT. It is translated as CASHDTGLGTEAFF.